These 9 T cell receptor beta chains originate from one sample sequenced in a study of blood T cell repertoires in COVID-19. TCRdb's table, derived via immunoSEQ multiplex PCR, lists solely in-frame clones and lacks some. The profile shows roughly 76,000 clones, roughly 74% of them singletons. The specimen was peripheral blood. These receptors were taken from a human donor in a cohort sampled during active COVID-19.

CDR3 protein: CASSLGGGPVGAYEQYF. CDR3 sequence (DNA): TGTGCCAGCAGCTTAGGGGGGGGACCTGTAGGAGCTTACGAGCAGTACTTC. The J gene is TRBJ2-7, the V gene TRBV7-2; the match to TRBD2 covers 7 bases. The V and J ends lost 1 base and 4 bases, in that order; junction bases with no gene match: 13. This CDR3 has 17 amino acids. Germline CDR1 and CDR2: SGHTA and FQGNSA.

The V call is TRBV7-8, the J call TRBJ2-7, with 9 bases aligning to TRBD2. CDR1 SGHVS and CDR2 FQNEAQ come from the germline V gene. The CDR3 is made up of 16 amino acids. V was clipped by 5 bases and J by 2 bases; unmatched bases: 10. CDR3 sequence: CASSRGTSGHPYEQYF. CDR3 bases: TGTGCCAGCAGCCGCGGAACTAGCGGGCACCCCTACGAGCAGTACTTC.

The J gene is TRBJ2-2, the V gene TRBV7-2, with 7 bases matching TRBD2. The CDR3 is made up of 16 amino acids. Germline lookup yields CDR1 SGHTA and CDR2 FQGNSA. Unmatched junction bases numbered 7, after V lost 3 bases and J lost 3 bases. CDR3 region: CASSFGGSVDTGELFF. CDR3 in DNA: TGTGCCAGCAGCTTCGGCGGGAGTGTAGACACCGGGGAGCTGTTTTTT.

This rearrangement joins TRBV27 to TRBJ2-7; D might be TRBD2 (6 bases). From germline, CDR1 is MNHEY and CDR2 SMNVEV (reference sequence). This CDR3 is 16 amino acids long. V was pared by 1 base and J by 5 bases, with 18 bases between. The CDR3 coding sequence is TGTGCCAGCAGTTTATTGACCGGGACTGGCCCCCACGAGCAGTACTTC. Residues: CASSLLTGTGPHEQYF.

This chain connects TRBV10-3 to TRBJ2-4, with 9 bases matching TRBD2. This CDR3 has 14 residues. The germline gives CDR1 ENHRY, CDR2 SYGVKD. V lost 7 bases and J lost 3; bases outside the gene matches: 4. CDR3 DNA: TGTGCCATCAAAGCTAGCGGGGACAAAAACATTCAGTACTTC. As protein: CAIKASGDKNIQYF.

The chain is built from TRBV28 and TRBJ1-4; 7 bases agree with TRBD1. V gave up 5 bases and J gave up 3 bases; unmatched junction bases: 9. The CDR3 is 16 amino acids. Germline V gene lookup returns CDR1 MDHEN and CDR2 SYDVKM. The CDR3 loop is CASSISSGTANEKLFF. The CDR3 region has the DNA TGTGCCAGCAGTATCTCTTCCGGGACAGCTAATGAAAAACTGTTTTTT.

This clone occurred many times. The chain employs TRBV4-1 and TRBJ1-3; 7 nucleotides match TRBD1. V trimming: 1 base; J trimming: 0 bases; junction bases outside the gene matches: 12. CDR1 and CDR2 from the germline V gene are MGHRA and YSYEKL. This CDR3 is 19 amino acids long. The CDR3 spells CASSQGRQGRQRSGNTIYF. The CDR3 nucleotides read TGCGCCAGCAGCCAAGGTCGACAGGGCCGACAGCGCTCTGGAAACACCATATATTTT.

V and J are TRBV11-2 and TRBJ2-5; 8 bases are a match to TRBD2. Germline lookup yields CDR1 SGHAT and CDR2 FQNNGV. The CDR3 totals 15 residues. The V gene end was trimmed by 1 base and the J gene end by 5 bases; junction bases not matched to a gene: 6. The CDR3 DNA reads as TGTGCCAGCAGCTTAGCGGGAGGGTCCGGGGAGACCCAGTACTTC. This sequence encodes CASSLAGGSGETQYF.

By sample share, this clone is medium-sized. The V call is TRBV5-1, the J call TRBJ2-7; 11 nucleotides line up with TRBD2. CDR1 and CDR2 from the germline V gene are SGHRS and YFSETQ. This CDR3 is built from 15 residues. Trimming at V came to 0 bases and at J to 4 bases, leaving 3 bases not matched to a gene. The CDR3 loop reads CASSLAGTSGYEQYF. Here the CDR3 DNA reads TGCGCCAGCAGCTTGGCAGGGACTAGCGGATACGAGCAGTACTTC. The full variable domain, completed using reference TRBV5-1 and TRBJ2-7, is KAGVTQTPRYLIKTRGQQVTLSCSPISGHRSVSWYQQTPGQGLQFLFEYFSETQRNKGNFPGRFSGRQFSNSRSEMNVSTLELGDSALYLCASSLAGTSGYEQYFGPGTRLTVT.